The present entry profiles one T cell receptor (beta chain) with its context. The antigen remains unidentified. The method was immunoSEQ multiplex PCR; TCRdb's version includes in-frame clones alone and lacks a portion of them. The table lists tens of thousands of clones, roughly 93% of them singletons. The data stem from a study of T cell responses to AZD1222 COVID-19 vaccine. The V segment lost 6 bases and the J segment 5 bases; nucleotides outside the gene matches: 6. Germline assignment: CDR1 SNHLY and CDR2 FYNNEI. The CDR3 spans 15 residues. Study outcomes and limitations: White British people made up most donors, females outnumbered males, and clonal diversity was possibly underestimated. Repertoires were obtained only post-peak T cell response. Of spike-specific TCRs, nearly half reportedly target regions left unmutated in variants.

This material consisted of peripheral blood, taken on day 0 of AZD1222 vaccination. The chain recombines TRBV2 with TRBJ1-6; TRBD1 matches 8 bases. The receptor comes from an adult in good health. The CDR3 DNA reads TGTGCCAGCAGCGCGACAGGGGTGGATAATTCACCCCTCCACTTT. Its protein is CASSATGVDNSPLHF.